This T cell receptor (beta chain) is from a study of CD8 T cells in ankylosing spondylitis. Study outcomes and limitations: Prior work had noted some motif variants in reactive arthritis blood and synovial fluid. Reportedly, matched ankylosing spondylitis synovial fluid was significantly enriched for disease-linked clones.

In its sample, this clonotype was seen many times. Its antigen is unknown. TCR beta libraries were made by quantitative 5'-RACE with molecular barcodes. TCRdb called the 5' RACE reads again in MiXCR, with one record for every CDR3 protein. The data hold about 240,000 distinct CDR3 sequences, with around 7.8% observed a single time. The V end lost 2 bases, the J end lost 8 bases, and 15 bases lay between the germline ends. There are 13 residues in the CDR3. CDR1 and CDR2 (germline): SQVTM, ANQGSEA. This clonotype was obtained from a male donor with ankylosing spondylitis or in good health (not recorded which). The V and J genes are TRBV29-1 and TRBJ1-2, with a weak D call TRBD1 (5 bases). The sample comprised blood, either unsorted or a sorted T cell fraction (not recorded which). CDR3 DNA: TGCAGCGTTGAACTCCGGGGGATAGGGGGCTACACCTTC. Residues: CSVELRGIGGYTF.